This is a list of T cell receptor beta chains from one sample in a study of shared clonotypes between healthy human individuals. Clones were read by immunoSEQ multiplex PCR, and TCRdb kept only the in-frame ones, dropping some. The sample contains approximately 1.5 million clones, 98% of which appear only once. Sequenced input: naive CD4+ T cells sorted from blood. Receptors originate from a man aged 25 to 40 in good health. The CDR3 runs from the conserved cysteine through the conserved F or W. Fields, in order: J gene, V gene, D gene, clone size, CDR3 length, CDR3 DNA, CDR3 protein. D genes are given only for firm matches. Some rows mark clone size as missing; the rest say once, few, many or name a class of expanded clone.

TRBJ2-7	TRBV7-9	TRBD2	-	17	TGTGCCAGCAGCACCCGCTTGGGGGGGTCCGGCTTCTACGAGCAGTACTTC	CASSTRLGGSGFYEQYF
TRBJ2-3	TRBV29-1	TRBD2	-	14	TGCAGCGTCCTACAGCGGGAGTGGACAGATACGCAGTATTTT	CSVLQREWTDTQYF
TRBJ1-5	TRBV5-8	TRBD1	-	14	TGTGCCAGCAGCGTCGGGGACAGGGTTCAGCCCCAGCATTTT	CASSVGDRVQPQHF
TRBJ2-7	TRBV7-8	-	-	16	TGTGCCAGCAGCCCACGGGACGGCCTCCCTAAGGGCGAGCAGTACTTC	CASSPRDGLPKGEQYF
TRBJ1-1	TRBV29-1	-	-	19	TGCAGCGTTGACGGGACCGGGGGGAGAGTTTCTCACATGAACACTGAAGCTTTCTTT	CSVDGTGGRVSHMNTEAFF
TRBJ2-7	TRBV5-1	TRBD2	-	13	TGCGCCAGCAGCCAAGCGGGAGTCTACGAGCAGTACTTC	CASSQAGVYEQYF
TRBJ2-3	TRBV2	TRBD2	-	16	TGTGCCAGCAGTCCCGGGACTAGCGGGAGCACAGATACGCAGTATTTT	CASSPGTSGSTDTQYF
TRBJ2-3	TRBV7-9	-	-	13	TGTGCCAGCAGCTCTATAAAGGGAGATACGCAGTATTTT	CASSSIKGDTQYF
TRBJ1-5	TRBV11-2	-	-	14	TGTGCCAGCAGCCCGGGATTTAGCAATCAGCCCCAGCATTTT	CASSPGFSNQPQHF
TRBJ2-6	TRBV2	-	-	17	TGTGCCAGCATTCTGCTTGGACCGACCTCTGGGGCCAACGTCCTGACTTTC	CASILLGPTSGANVLTF
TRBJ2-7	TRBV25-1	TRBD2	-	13	TGTGCCAGCAGTGAATATGGGGCTAGCGGGCAGTACTTC	CASSEYGASGQYF
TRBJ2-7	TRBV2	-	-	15	TGTGCCAGCAGTGAATGGGTCAGGGGTGGCTACGAGCAGTACTTC	CASSEWVRGGYEQYF
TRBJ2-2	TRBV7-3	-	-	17	TGTGCCAGCAGCTCCGCCCCGAGGTTACAGAACACCGGGGAGCTGTTTTTT	CASSSAPRLQNTGELFF
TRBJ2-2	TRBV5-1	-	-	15	TGCGCCAGCAGCTTGGCCGCCGGGACCTCCGGGGAGCTGTTTTTT	CASSLAAGTSGELFF
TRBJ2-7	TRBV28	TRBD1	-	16	TGTGCCAGCAGTTTATGGGGACAGGGGATTTTGTTAGAGCAGTACTTC	CASSLWGQGILLEQYF
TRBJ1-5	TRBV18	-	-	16	TGTGCCAGCTCAAGGTCGATCGGAAATAGCAATCAGCCCCAGCATTTT	CASSRSIGNSNQPQHF
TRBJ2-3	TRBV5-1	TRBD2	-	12	TGCGCCAGCAGCACTAGCGGAACTACGCAGTATTTT	CASSTSGTTQYF
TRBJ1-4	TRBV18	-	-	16	TGTGCCAGCTCACCTGCCGGGACACCCGAGTCCGAAAAACTGTTTTTT	CASSPAGTPESEKLFF
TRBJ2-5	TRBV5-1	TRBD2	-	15	TGCGCCAGCAGCTCCGGGACTAGCCACGGTGAGACCCAGTACTTC	CASSSGTSHGETQYF
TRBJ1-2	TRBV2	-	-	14	TGTGCCAGCACTCCCCGGGCCACTAACTATGGCTACACCTTC	CASTPRATNYGYTF
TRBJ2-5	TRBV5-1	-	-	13	TGCGCCAGCAGCTTGGGGGAGCAAGAGACCCAGTACTTC	CASSLGEQETQYF
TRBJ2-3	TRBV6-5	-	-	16	TGTGCCAGCAGTTACTCCCAGATTTCTAGCACAGATACGCAGTATTTT	CASSYSQISSTDTQYF
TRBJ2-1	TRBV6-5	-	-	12	TGTGCCAGCAGGGGACCCCCAGGGGAGCAGTTCTTC	CASRGPPGEQFF
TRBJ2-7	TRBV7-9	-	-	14	TGTGCCAGCAGCTTCGATGGCGCTTACTACGAGCAGTACTTC	CASSFDGAYYEQYF
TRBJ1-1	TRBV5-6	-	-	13	TGTGCCAGCAGCTTGGTCGTGGAAGGGTTTGTTTTCTTT	CASSLVVEGFVFF
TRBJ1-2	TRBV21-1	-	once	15	TGTGCCAGCAGCAAAGTCATTTCAGACAACTATGGCTACACCTTC	CASSKVISDNYGYTF
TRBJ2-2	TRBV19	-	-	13	TGTGCCAGTAGTATGGTTAACACCGGGGAGCTGTTTTTT	CASSMVNTGELFF
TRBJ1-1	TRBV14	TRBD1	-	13	TGTGCCAGCAGCCGGGACAGGGCTTCTGAAGCTTTCTTT	CASSRDRASEAFF
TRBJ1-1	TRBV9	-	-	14	TGTGCCAGCAGCCCGGGACCTATGGACACTGAAGCTTTCTTT	CASSPGPMDTEAFF
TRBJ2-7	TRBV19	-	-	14	TGTGCCAGTAGTATATATGGGGGGACCTACGAGCAGTACTTC	CASSIYGGTYEQYF
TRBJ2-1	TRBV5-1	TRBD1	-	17	TGCGCCAGCAGCTTGGTACAGGGGGAAAGCTCCTACAATGAGCAGTTCTTC	CASSLVQGESSYNEQFF
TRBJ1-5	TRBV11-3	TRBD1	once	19	TGTGCCAGCAGCAAATACCGGGACAGGGGCCGGGCTAGCAATCAGCCCCAGCATTTT	CASSKYRDRGRASNQPQHF
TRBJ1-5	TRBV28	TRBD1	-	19	TGTGCCAGCAGTTTTTTGACCTACAGGGGCTTCCCTAGCAATCAGCCCCAGCATTTT	CASSFLTYRGFPSNQPQHF
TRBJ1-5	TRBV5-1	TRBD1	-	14	TGCGCCAGCAGCTCCGGGACAGTAGATCAGCCCCAGCATTTT	CASSSGTVDQPQHF
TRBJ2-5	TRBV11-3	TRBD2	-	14	TGTGCCAGCAGTCAGCGGGGGGGGCAAGAGACCCAGTACTTC	CASSQRGGQETQYF
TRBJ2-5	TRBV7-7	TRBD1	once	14	TGTGCTAGCAGCTCTACAGGGGGCGTGGAGACCCAGTACTTC	CASSSTGGVETQYF
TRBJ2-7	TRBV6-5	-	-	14	TGTGCCAGCAGTCCCTGGGCCGGATCAGGCGAGCAGTACTTC	CASSPWAGSGEQYF
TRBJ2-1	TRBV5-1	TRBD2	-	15	TGCGCCAGCAGCTTGGCCGCAGCGGGGTACAATGAGCAGTTCTTC	CASSLAAAGYNEQFF
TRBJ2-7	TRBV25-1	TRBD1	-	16	TGTGCCAGCAGTGAAACCCGGACAGGGGGAATCTACGAGCAGTACTTC	CASSETRTGGIYEQYF
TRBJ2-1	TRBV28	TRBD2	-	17	TGTGCCAGCAGCAGCAGGGACGGGCTAGCGGGTTACAATGAGCAGTTCTTC	CASSSRDGLAGYNEQFF
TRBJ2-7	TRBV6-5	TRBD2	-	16	TGTGCCAGCAGTTACCGGGGGGTGGGACTAGCCCCCGAGCAGTACTTC	CASSYRGVGLAPEQYF
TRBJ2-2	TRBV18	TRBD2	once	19	TGTGCCAGCTCACCGTCGGGACTAGCGGTCGGCGAAAACACCGGGGAGCTGTTTTTT	CASSPSGLAVGENTGELFF
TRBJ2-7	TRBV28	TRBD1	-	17	TGTGCCAGCAGTTTCGGGCCTCTACAGGGGACCTCCTACGAGCAGTACTTC	CASSFGPLQGTSYEQYF
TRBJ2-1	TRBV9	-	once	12	TGTGCCAGCAGCGTAGTACCGAATGAGCAGTTCTTC	CASSVVPNEQFF
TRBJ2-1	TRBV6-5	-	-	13	TGTGCCAGCAGTTACTCGACCTCCAATGAGCAGTTCTTC	CASSYSTSNEQFF
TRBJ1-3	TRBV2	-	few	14	TGTGCCAGCAGTGAACAGACCCTTGCTCACACCATATATTTT	CASSEQTLAHTIYF
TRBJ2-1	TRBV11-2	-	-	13	TGTGCCAGCAGCCTAATAGCCGCCGTTGAGCAGTTCTTC	CASSLIAAVEQFF
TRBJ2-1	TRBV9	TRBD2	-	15	TGTGCCAGCAGCCTCCGGGGGGATCCCTACAATGAGCAGTTCTTC	CASSLRGDPYNEQFF
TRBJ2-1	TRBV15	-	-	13	TGTGCCACCAGCAGAGATGTCGGGGACGAGCAGTTCTTC	CATSRDVGDEQFF
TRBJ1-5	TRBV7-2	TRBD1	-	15	TGTGCCAGCAGCCCGCGGACAGGTAGCAATCAGCCCCAGCATTTT	CASSPRTGSNQPQHF
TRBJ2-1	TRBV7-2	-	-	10	TGTGCCAGCAGCTTACTAGTGCAGTTCTTC	CASSLLVQFF
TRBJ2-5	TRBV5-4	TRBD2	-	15	TGTGCCAGCAGCACTAGACTAGCGGGAGAAGAGACCCAGTACTTC	CASSTRLAGEETQYF
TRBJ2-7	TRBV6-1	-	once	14	TGTGCCAGCAGTGAAGCGCTCTGGGTGGGCGAGCAGTACTTC	CASSEALWVGEQYF
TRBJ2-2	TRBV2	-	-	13	TGTGCCAGCAGTGAGAGCCCCACCGGGGAGCTGTTTTTT	CASSESPTGELFF